This T cell receptor beta chain is drawn from a study of technical replicates of blood from a handful of donors (dated by TCRdb to 2015 to 2018). The library was prepared using the immunoSEQ multiplex PCR assay. Held by TCRdb, this immuneACCESS table contains in-frame sequences only and omits some clones. Under half of the omission traces to an unresolved V gene where checked; the cause of the rest is unknown. A total of some 11,000 clones appear in this sample, around 92% of them only once. The ten top clones hold 7.5% to 8% of the sample. Points on this clone: Its target antigen remains unknown. Base qualities are not provided; no much larger clone lies one nucleotide away.

Sequences SGHRS (CDR1) and YFSETQ (CDR2) are obtained from the germline V gene. From the cysteine through the phenylalanine, the CDR3 covers 14 amino acids. Only the CDR3 DNA stays, 42 bases, in frame from base 1. V is cut by 0 bases and J by 1 base, and the space between the germline ends is 7 bases. The specimen sequenced was PBMCs. The origin of this receptor is a human donor in good health. The sequence links TRBV5-1 to TRBJ1-1, with the D segment identity uncertain. The CDR3: CASSLDTPNTEAFF. The DNA sequence is as follows: TGCGCCAGCAGCTTGGACACCCCGAACACTGAAGCTTTCTTT.